This T cell receptor (beta chain) was obtained from a study of shared clonotypes between healthy human individuals. Findings and caveats of the study: Few donors limited the genetic and exposure-history diversity represented. A handful of donors showed sharing of around 5% of naive CD4 clonotypes.

CDR1 is SGHDT, CDR2 YYEEEE, per germline. Trimming removed 0 bases from V and 3 bases from J; junction bases left unmatched: 9. This CDR3 region has 16 residues. CD45RO-negative CD8 cells positively selected for CCR7 made up the naive population, which excluded terminally differentiated effector memory CD45RA+ cells. Profiling relied on immunoSEQ multiplex PCR, and the TCRdb table lists in-frame clones only, not all of them. The table has around 2.1 million clones, around 93% seen once. Note on this clone: Its specificity is not known.

Input material: naive CD8+ T cells from PBMCs. The J gene is TRBJ2-7, the V gene TRBV5-6; 7 bases align to TRBD1. This receptor was obtained from a man younger than 30 in good health. Some clones in this sample may be carry-over from other donors' samples. The CDR3 reads CASSLGTGTAFYEQYF. The CDR3 coding sequence is TGTGCCAGCAGCTTGGGGACCGGGACAGCCTTCTACGAGCAGTACTTC.